Each of the 17 T cell receptor beta chains below was sequenced from the same sample in a study of T cell responses to AZD1222 COVID-19 vaccine. Sequenced by immunoSEQ multiplex PCR; TCRdb stores in-frame clones only, minus some. The table records roughly 200,000 clones, just over 90% of them present only once. The material was peripheral blood, obtained 28 days after the second dose of the MenACWY control vaccine. The receptors derive from an adult who received the MenACWY meningococcal vaccine as a control.

The chain recombines TRBV9 with TRBJ2-1; 14 bases fit TRBD2. This CDR3 is built from 21 residues. V lost 2 bases, J lost 2 bases, and 15 bases stayed unmatched. The germline CDR1 and CDR2 sequences are SGDLS and YYNGEE. The CDR3 DNA is TGTGCCAGCAGCGTCTCGATGGTGGGACTAGCGGGAGCCCCGGCCTACAATGAGCAGTTCTTC. Its translation is CASSVSMVGLAGAPAYNEQFF.

The chain has TRBV24-1 and TRBJ2-7; 12 nucleotides align to TRBD1. The V and J ends lost 5 bases and 6 bases, in that order; junction bases with no gene match: 10. The CDR3 runs 16 residues. In germline, CDR1 is KGHDR, CDR2 SFDVKD. The CDR3 DNA sequence: TGTGCCACCAGTGGCCCTCCGGGACAGGGGGCACGCGAGCAGTACTTC. Protein product: CATSGPPGQGAREQYF.

The V and J genes are TRBV5-1 and TRBJ1-3; the D gene is possibly TRBD1 (5 bases). Germline V CDR1 and CDR2: SGHRS, YFSETQ. With 4 bases removed from V and 0 bases from J, the gap between germline ends came to 14 bases. The CDR3 spans 16 residues. CDR3 DNA sequence: TGCGCCAGCAGCGGAGGGGACGACCTCTCTGGAAACACCATATATTTT. It translates to CASSGGDDLSGNTIYF.

This clone occurred once. This chain uses TRBV6-5 with TRBJ2-2, with 9 nucleotides matching TRBD2. CDR3 length equals 15 residues. V shed 1 base, J shed 7 bases, and the junction held 4 bases outside the gene matches. Germline V gene lookup returns CDR1 MNHEY and CDR2 SVGAGI. The CDR3 protein is CASSYLAGVHGELFF. The CDR3 DNA reads as TGTGCCAGCAGTTACTTAGCGGGAGTTCACGGGGAGCTGTTTTTT.

V usage is TRBV9 and J usage is TRBJ1-1; D is perhaps TRBD1 (5 bases). The germline CDR1 and CDR2 sequences are SGDLS and YYNGEE. V lost 3 bases, J lost 6 bases, and 9 bases lay in between. The CDR3 has 12 residues. In DNA form, the CDR3 reads TGTGCCAGCAGCGGAGGGGTGTCTGAAGCTTTCTTT. As protein: CASSGGVSEAFF.

The rearrangement uses TRBV5-4 and TRBJ2-3; TRBD2 matches at 9 bases. Germline CDR1 and CDR2: SGHNT and YYREEE (reference sequence). This CDR3 has 14 residues. V was pared by 4 bases and J by 6 bases, with 6 bases of the junction left unmatched. CDR3 protein: CASSEGLASDTQYF. CDR3 nucleotide sequence: TGTGCCAGCAGCGAGGGACTAGCATCGGATACGCAGTATTTT.

The chain joins TRBV5-1 to TRBJ2-3, with TRBD1 matching 8 bases. Germline V gene sequence: CDR1 SGHRS, CDR2 YFSETQ. Losses at the gene ends were 0 bases for V and 4 bases for J; bases not matched to a gene: 7. This CDR3 region has 16 residues. As DNA, the CDR3 is TGCGCCAGCAGCTTGGCCGGACAGGGCAGGCCAGATACGCAGTATTTT. It yields the protein CASSLAGQGRPDTQYF.

The chain is built from TRBV2 and TRBJ1-6, with D uncertain. Trimming took 7 bases from V and 5 from J, leaving 15 bases between them. Germline V lookup: CDR1 SNHLY, CDR2 FYNNEI. The CDR3 sequence is 15 residues long. CDR3 residues: CASKKADRDNSPLHF. CDR3 DNA sequence: TGTGCCAGCAAAAAGGCAGATCGGGATAATTCACCCCTCCACTTT.

V and J are TRBV12-3 or TRBV12-4 and TRBJ1-4; perhaps TRBD1 as D (6 bases). V was trimmed by 3 bases and J by 4 bases, leaving 6 bases between them. The CDR3 has 13 residues. The CDR3 DNA follows: TGTGCCAGCAGTTTGGACAGTAATGAAAAACTGTTTTTT. It codes for CASSLDSNEKLFF.

The V and J genes are TRBV20-1 and TRBJ2-5, with D unclear. This CDR3 is built from 12 residues. V was trimmed by 3 bases and J by 2 bases, leaving 7 bases between them. Looked up from germline, CDR1 is DFQATT and CDR2 is SNEGSKA (reference sequence). The CDR3 loop reads CSASVGQETQYF. The CDR3 DNA sequence: TGCAGTGCTAGTGTAGGGCAAGAGACCCAGTACTTC.

The chain combines TRBV28 with TRBJ1-2; D ambiguous. Trimming took off 4 bases at V and 1 base at J, with 4 bases between the two ends. The germline gives CDR1 MDHEN, CDR2 SYDVKM. The CDR3 length is 12 residues. The CDR3 DNA reads TGTGCCAGCAGTTACGATAACTATGGCTACACCTTC. Its translation is CASSYDNYGYTF.

The chain is built from TRBV5-5 and TRBJ1-1; D unresolved. The V end lost 3 bases, the J end lost 1 base, and 13 bases lay between the germline ends. Germline V gives CDR1 SGHKS, CDR2 YYEKEE (reference sequence). The CDR3 spans 15 residues. CDR3 nucleotide sequence: TGTGCCAGCAGCTCCCGGTTGGTCGGGAACACTGAAGCTTTCTTT. Its protein product is CASSSRLVGNTEAFF.

This chain links TRBV7-2 with TRBJ1-2, with TRBD1 matching 7 bases. With 5 bases clipped from V and 13 bases from J, the junction kept 10 bases outside the gene matches. The V gene's germline CDR1 is SGHTA and CDR2 FQGNSA. The CDR3 totals 12 residues. The CDR3 loop is CASSEGQPGGTF. The CDR3 nucleotides read TGTGCCAGCAGCGAGGGACAGCCCGGGGGCACCTTC.

This clone was recorded only once. Germline and junction disagree at one end, which may indicate a read error. The chain links TRBV2 to TRBJ1-3; D gene ambiguous. The CDR3 is made up of 14 amino acids. Per germline, CDR1 SNHLY and CDR2 FYNNEI. CDR3 in amino acids: CASSKAGTGNTIYF. In DNA form, the CDR3 reads TGTGCCAGCAGTAAAGCCGGGACTGGAAACACCATATATTTT.

The chain joins TRBV21-1 to TRBJ2-6; TRBD2 is the table's D call and was not checked against the DNA. TRBV21-1 is assigned pseudogene status. The CDR3 is made up of 20 amino acids. CDR3: CASSKRGTSGIHSGANVLTF. In DNA form, the CDR3 reads TGTGCCAGCAGCAAACGGGGAACTAGCGGGATACACTCTGGGGCCAACGTCCTGACTTTC.

The chain links TRBV11-2 to TRBJ2-1, with TRBD2 matching 9 bases. J gave up 6 bases and V 3 bases, and 3 bases lay outside the gene matches. CDR1 SGHAT and CDR2 FQNNGV come from the germline V gene. This CDR3 has 14 residues. DNA for the CDR3: TGTGCCAGCAGCTTTAGCGGGAGAGGCAATGAGCAGTTCTTC. Translation: CASSFSGRGNEQFF.

V usage is TRBV5-8 and J usage is TRBJ1-2; 10 bases agree with TRBD1. With V trimmed by 5 bases and J by 8 bases, 9 bases remained unmatched. Germline CDR1 SGHTS, CDR2 YDEGEE. CDR3 size: 14 residues. The CDR3 DNA is TGTGCCAGCAGTCTCGGGACAGGGGCCGGGGGCTACACCTTC. Protein product: CASSLGTGAGGYTF.